This T cell receptor (beta chain) originates from a study of glioma-infiltrating T cells after dendritic cell vaccination. Study as a whole: Glioblastoma patients came from Phase I and II dendritic cell vaccination trials.

Assay: immunoSEQ multiplex PCR; the TCRdb copy retains only in-frame clones and omits some. The top ten clones hold around 3% of a sample with tens of thousands of clones, about 84% of them seen once. All glioblastoma patients lacked an isocitrate dehydrogenase mutation. After removal of 2 bases from V and 4 bases from J, the junction contained 6 bases not matched to a gene. The length of the CDR3 is 15 residues. Germline V lookup: CDR1 MNHNS, CDR2 SASEGT. This specimen consisted of blood, obtained before dendritic cell vaccination. The genes are TRBV6-1 and TRBJ1-1; 8 bases agree with TRBD1. The receptor was derived from a human donor with glioblastoma. In DNA, the CDR3 is TGTGCCAGCAGTGAATGGGACAGGACTAGCACTGAAGCTTTCTTT. Its protein product is CASSEWDRTSTEAFF.